The 10 T cell receptor beta chains below come from one sample, sequenced in a study of tumor-infiltrating lymphocytes in primary liver carcinoma. Joint extraction of RNA and DNA used about 17-31 mg of bulk tissue that was unsorted. Priming with a constant-region primer yielded TCR beta cDNA from about 450 ng total RNA. Each TCR beta library was derived from three nested multiplex PCR rounds that employed slightly modified ARM-PCR. The first two PCR rounds, around 10 cycles each, used TRBV1-TRBV30 forward primers and a C-beta reverse primer. TCRdb reprocessed the multiplex PCR reads with MiXCR, giving one entry per CDR3 protein. The sample includes fewer than 110,000 distinct CDR3 sequences, 55% to 80% of them seen just once. Sequenced sample: liver tumor tissue from sampling region 2. As to subset: tumor region T2, inferior pole. Receptor source: an older woman with primary liver carcinoma and hepatitis B virus infection.

By its share, this clonotype is medium-sized. The gene calls are TRBV11-2 and TRBJ2-1; 12 nucleotides line up with TRBD2. The trim removed 2 bases at V and 2 bases at J, leaving 1 base unmatched. Germline V lookup: CDR1 SGHAT, CDR2 FQNNGV. This CDR3 has 16 amino acids. This CDR3 is CASSLTSGRTYNEQFF. CDR3 bases: TGTGCCAGCAGCTTAACTAGCGGGAGGACCTACAATGAGCAGTTCTTC.

This clonotype was detected ten times or more. The CDR3 sequence is CASSMGGNSPLHF. In nucleotides, the CDR3 is TGTGCCAGCAGTATGGGGGGGAATTCACCCCTCCACTTT. This rearrangement joins TRBV28 to TRBJ1-6; perhaps TRBD1 as D (5 bases). The CDR3 runs to 13 residues. Germline V gene data show CDR1 as MDHEN and CDR2 as SYDVKM. Trimming stripped 5 bases from V and 7 bases from J, with 9 bases between.

This chain uses TRBV12-3 or TRBV12-4 with TRBJ2-5, with TRBD1 matching over 7 bases. J lost 7 bases, V lost 5 bases, and 10 bases had no gene match. This CDR3 region has 14 residues. CDR3 residues: CASSPWTGRWTQYF. The CDR3 DNA sequence: TGTGCCAGCAGTCCCTGGACAGGCAGGTGGACCCAGTACTTC.

This clonotype occurred many times. The V call is TRBV7-8, the J call TRBJ2-1, with 7 bases identical to TRBD1. CDR3 size: 17 residues. The V and J ends lost 4 bases and 10 bases, in that order; junction bases with no gene match: 19. Germline CDR1 and CDR2: SGHVS and FQNEAQ. In DNA form, the CDR3 reads TGTGCCAGCAGCTCCGAATTACAGGGGCCATGGGCCAGGGAGCAGTTCTTC. It specifies CASSSELQGPWAREQFF.

The chain uses TRBV7-9 and TRBJ1-2; weak D call: TRBD1 (5 bases). This CDR3 contains 14 residues. With 3 bases removed from V and 5 bases from J, the gap between germline ends came to 13 bases. Germline lookup yields CDR1 SEHNR and CDR2 FQNEAQ (reference sequence). The CDR3 nucleotides read TGTGCCAGCAGCTTTGGGGCGGAGACATATGGCTACACCTTC. Translated: CASSFGAETYGYTF.

About this clonotype itself: A junction boundary mismatches the germline segment, possibly from a read error. The rearrangement joins TRBV11-2 to TRBJ2-7; 7 bases map to TRBD2. This CDR3 is 16 amino acids long. The germline gives CDR1 SGHAT, CDR2 FQNNGV. CDR3 in amino acids: CARSYSWRTSGGEQYF. CDR3 sequence (DNA): TGTGCCAGGAGCTACAGCTGGAGGACCTCGGGAGGCGAGCAGTACTTC.

This clonotype was counted many times. The chain links TRBV7-8 to TRBJ2-7; D remains unclear. Between the trimmed V and J ends, which lost 4 bases and 7 bases, there was a span of 11 bases. This CDR3 has 12 amino acids. Germline CDR1 and CDR2: SGHVS and FQNEAQ. The CDR3 nucleotides are TGTGCCAGCAGCTCACCCGTGAGTGAGCAGTACTTC. Its translation is CASSSPVSEQYF.

With respect to this clonotype: Its ends do not fully match the called genes, so a read error is possible. The chain is built from TRBV10-1 and TRBJ2-2; D unresolved. Germline V CDR1 and CDR2: WNHNN, SYGVQD (reference sequence). The length of the CDR3 is 13 residues. CDR3 DNA sequence: TGTGCCAGCAGTAAGGAGTCGGCCGGGGAGCTGTTTTTT. As protein: CASSKESAGELFF.

Remarks on this clonotype: A much larger clone sits a single nucleotide away, making a read error possible. The chain carries TRBV5-1 and TRBJ2-3; 10 bases match TRBD1. Per germline, CDR1 SGHRS and CDR2 YFSETQ. J gave up 2 bases and V 1 base, and 13 bases lay outside the gene matches. The CDR3 has 19 residues. CDR3 DNA: TGCGCCAGCAGCTTGCACCCCGGGACAGGGGCGGGCTCCACAGATACGCAGTATTTT. Amino acids: CASSLHPGTGAGSTDTQYF.

With respect to this clonotype: A read error may account for a junction end that differs from germline. V usage is TRBV7-9 and J usage is TRBJ2-3; 11 bases are a match to TRBD2. Germline CDR1 reads SEHNR; CDR2 reads FQNEAQ (reference sequence). The CDR3 consists of 17 residues. Written as DNA, the CDR3 is TGTGCCAGCAACTTAGTGTGGGGACTAGCGGACACAGATACGCAGTATTTT. It yields the protein CASNLVWGLADTDTQYF. The full variable domain, completed using reference TRBV7-9 and TRBJ2-3, is DTGVSQNPRHKITKRGQNVTFRCDPISEHNRLYWYRQTLGQGPEFLTYFQNEAQLEKSRLLSDRFSAERPKGSFSTLEIQRTEQGDSAMYLCASNLVWGLADTDTQYFGPGTRLTVL.